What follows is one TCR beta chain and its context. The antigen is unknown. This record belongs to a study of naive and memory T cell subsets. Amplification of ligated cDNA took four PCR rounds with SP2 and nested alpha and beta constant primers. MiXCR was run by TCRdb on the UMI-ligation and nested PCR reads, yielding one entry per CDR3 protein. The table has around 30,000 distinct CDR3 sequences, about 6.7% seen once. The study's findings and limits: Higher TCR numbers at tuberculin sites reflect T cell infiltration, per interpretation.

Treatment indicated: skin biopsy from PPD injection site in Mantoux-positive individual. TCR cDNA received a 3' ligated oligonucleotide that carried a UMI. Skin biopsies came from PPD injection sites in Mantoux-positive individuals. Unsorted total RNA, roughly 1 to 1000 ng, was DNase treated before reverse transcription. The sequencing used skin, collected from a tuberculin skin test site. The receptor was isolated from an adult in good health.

DNA for the CDR3: TGTGCCAGCAGGGACAGGAACACTGAAGCTTTCTTT. It codes for CASRDRNTEAFF. This chain uses TRBV6-6 with TRBJ1-1; TRBD1 is a possible D gene (6 bases). CDR1 and CDR2 from the germline V gene are MNHNY and SVGAGI (reference sequence). The germline V and J ends were trimmed by 6 bases and 1 base, with 6 bases remaining between them. This CDR3 has 12 amino acids.